Below, one T cell receptor (beta chain) is given with its context. This clone's antigen is unknown. Base-call qualities are not available, and no considerably larger clone is one nucleotide away. Library creation used single-cell sequencing. The instrument was an Illumina NovaSeq 6000. The BD Rhapsody Targeted mRNA and AbSeq Reagent Kit, in a microwell format, was used for cell capture and library preparation. Libraries covered TCR, sample tags, AbSeq, and targeted mRNA from the Human T-Cell Expression Panel plus custom TOX and TOX2 primers. Sequencing of the libraries was done on an Illumina NovaSeq. For the original study's pipeline: The analysis covered fewer than 13,000 cells in total, of which over 7,000 were CD8 T cells and about 4,500 were CD8 T cells with an identifiable TCR CDR3. The BD Rhapsody Targeted Analysis Pipeline, including V(D)J processing, was run on the Seven Bridges Genomics platform to process the raw data. Quality control, Sample Tag demultiplexing with Lex-BDSMK, clone identification with VDJ Explorer, and Seurat clustering were all done in SeqGeq 1.6.0. Clones comprising <1% of CD8 T cells were considered non-expanded; clones comprising >2.5% of the sample were considered clonal expansions. TCRdb reprocessing: public reads trimmed at Q25 with fastp, clones called with MiXCR, in-frame beta chains kept. Rows with one shared CDR3 protein collapse into an entry with the most common genes and DNA. The V and J calls come from TCRdb's annotation, not from the publication. The table for this sample lists approximately 22,000 distinct CDR3 sequences; just over 35% of them were counted only once. Of the sample, less than 30% is held by the ten largest clones.

Read against the paper, the sample's time point label means: five sample-tagged time points from pre-transplant (day -1) to day 368 post-transplant, pooled. Thawed PBMC were stimulated with a CMV IE-1 overlapping peptide library for about 13 hours, with no transport inhibitors added. After thawing, cells rested overnight before stimulation in R10 medium with CD28/CD49d costimulation. The IE-1 peptide library was composed of 15-amino-acid peptides with overlaps of 11 amino acids. Samples from each time point were barcoded using BD Single-Cell Multiplexing Kit Sample Tags, then pooled and stained with oligo-conjugated anti-CD45RA and sorting antibodies. A BD FACSAria III was used to sort CMV-responsive CD8+CD137+ and CD4+CD154+ T cells at 4-way purity. EDTA vacutainers were used to collect blood, which was then processed with a Ficoll gradient within 1-24 hours. This entry comes from a study of immune aging and cytomegalovirus after organ transplant (dated by TCRdb to about 2021). For the study in its entirety: Three-drug immunosuppression with prednisone, tacrolimus, and mycophenolate was given to all transplant recipients.

Study-level results and caveats: Following viremia, cells with an aged phenotype rose post-transplant no matter the clone size, with the increase showing up earlier in large clones (days 200-264) than in small clones. Large clones contained a higher proportion of TEMRA cells, and the seven largest clones (about 1,900 cells) acquired aged and TEMRA cells while losing TCM cells. CD57 was not measured in the sequencing data, so a conservative gene-based aging definition was used instead.

The CDR3 spans 18 residues, from the cysteine through the phenylalanine. This entry keeps only the CDR3 DNA: 54 bases, framed from base 1. Trimming at the junction amounts to 3 bases on V and 0 bases on J, and the germline ends lie 18 bases apart. This sequence uses TRBV12-3 or TRBV12-4 and TRBJ1-5; a tentative D match to TRBD1 spans 6 bases. Sequenced material: CMV peptide-activated CD4+ and CD8+ T cells sorted from blood, taken at five time points, pooled. What the cell subset or site label conveys for this sample: sorted CD8+CD137+ and CD4+CD154+ T cells after about 11 h CMV IE-1 peptide stimulation. This TCR derives from a female donor who had a heart transplant and CMV viremia. This receptor carries the CDR3 CASSFRAGVRFSNQPQHF. The bases are TGTGCCAGCAGTTTTCGGGCAGGGGTCCGATTTAGCAATCAGCCCCAGCATTTT.